The 19 T cell receptor beta chains listed next were all sequenced from one sample in a study of T-cell reconstitution after alpha-beta-depleted transplantation in children. Researchers prepared the TCRbeta library using unique molecular identifiers, the study reports. TCRdb re-called the PCR reads through MiXCR, storing one row per CDR3 protein. The table records some 440,000 distinct CDR3 sequences, 15% to 20% of them present only once. This specimen was PBMCs, mostly from graft donor cells, taken 360 days after TCRalphabeta/CD19-depleted stem cell transplant. Receptor source: a boy under two years old who had a stem cell transplant for Wiskott-Aldrich syndrome, so the T cells may come from the graft donor.

This chain joins TRBV19 and TRBJ2-3, with 7 bases aligning to TRBD1. Germline values: CDR1 LNHDA, CDR2 SQIVND (reference sequence). The J segment lost 2 bases and the V segment lost 7 bases, leaving 6 bases of the junction unmatched. This CDR3 spans 14 amino acids. The CDR3 reads CASTLGQPTDTQYF. CDR3 in DNA: TGTGCCAGTACCTTGGGACAGCCCACAGATACGCAGTATTTT.

In this sample, this clonotype turned up many times. V is TRBV24-1 and J is TRBJ2-2; no definite D call. Germline CDR1 reads KGHDR; CDR2 reads SFDVKD. V shed 2 bases and J shed 6 bases, with 15 bases lying between them. CDR3 length: 16 amino acids. The CDR3 sequence is CATSDSPTLFPGELFF. CDR3 sequence (DNA): TGTGCCACCAGTGATTCACCGACTTTGTTCCCCGGGGAGCTGTTTTTT.

The chain is built from TRBV4-1 and TRBJ2-7; D unresolved. The V and J ends lost 0 bases and 2 bases respectively, with 11 bases between them. The length of the CDR3 is 15 residues. Germline CDR1 and CDR2: MGHRA and YSYEKL. Here the CDR3 reads CASSQEESPPYEQYF. The CDR3, as DNA: TGCGCCAGCAGCCAAGAGGAATCCCCCCCCTACGAGCAGTACTTC.

The chain joins TRBV10-3 to TRBJ2-5, with D perhaps being TRBD1 or TRBD2 (6 bases each). With 3 bases removed from V and 5 bases from J, the gap between germline ends came to 16 bases. The CDR3 loop spans 15 amino acids. CDR1 and CDR2 from the germline V gene are ENHRY and SYGVKD. The CDR3 reads CAISDLGGSWETQYF. The DNA of the CDR3 is TGTGCCATCAGTGACTTAGGGGGGAGTTGGGAGACCCAGTACTTC.

This clonotype has a handful of counts. V is TRBV28 and J is TRBJ2-1, with D possibly TRBD1 on 6 matching bases. The CDR3 loop spans 14 amino acids. V was shortened by 3 bases and J by 7 bases, with 13 bases between the two germline ends. Germline values: CDR1 MDHEN, CDR2 SYDVKM. For the CDR3, the DNA is TGTGCCAGCAGTTTCAATGGGGGCCGGAATGAGCAGTTCTTC. It codes for CASSFNGGRNEQFF.

This clonotype was seen a few times. This chain connects TRBV6-1 to TRBJ2-4; 7 bases line up with TRBD1. The CDR3 has 17 amino acids. J gave up 0 bases and V 7 bases, and 12 bases lay outside the gene matches. CDR1 MNHNS and CDR2 SASEGT come from the germline V gene. The CDR3 here is CASNPGQSRLAKNIQYF. As DNA, the CDR3 is TGTGCCAGCAACCCGGGACAGTCCCGTCTAGCCAAAAACATTCAGTACTTC.

The V and J genes are TRBV10-1 and TRBJ2-2; 8 positions agree with TRBD2. CDR1 and CDR2 from the germline V gene are WNHNN and SYGVQD (reference sequence). J gave up 0 bases and V 4 bases, and 7 bases lay outside the gene matches. This CDR3 is built from 17 residues. The CDR3 coding sequence is TGCGCCAGCAGTGGTCTACGCGGGGGGACGAACACCGGGGAGCTGTTTTTT. Its translation: CASSGLRGGTNTGELFF.

The rearrangement uses TRBV29-1 and TRBJ2-7; tentatively, D is TRBD1 (5 bases). Germline V CDR1 and CDR2: SQVTM, ANQGSEA. V lost 7 bases, J lost 4 bases, and 20 bases lay in between. The CDR3 is 14 amino acids. This CDR3 reads CSAVGQEDLYEQYF. CDR3 sequence (DNA): TGCAGCGCCGTGGGGCAGGAAGACCTTTACGAGCAGTACTTC.

The rearrangement uses TRBV7-2 and TRBJ2-1; possibly TRBD2 for D (5 bases). Trimming removed 1 base from V and 15 bases from J, with 16 bases in between. The CDR3 runs to 13 residues. The germline CDR1 and CDR2 sequences are SGHTA and FQGNSA. This CDR3 reads CASSLEASSRLFF. The CDR3 DNA follows: TGTGCCAGCAGCTTAGAAGCTTCTAGCCGCTTGTTCTTC. Complete variable domain (other parts from reference TRBV7-2 and TRBJ2-1): GAGVSQSPSNKVTEKGKDVELRCDPISGHTALYWYRQSLGQGLEFLIYFQGNSAPDKSGLPSDRFSAERTGGSVSTLTIQRTQQEDSAVYLCASSLEASSRLFFGPGTRLTVL.

This chain joins TRBV12-3 or TRBV12-4 and TRBJ2-7; unclear D gene. This CDR3 has 11 amino acids. Trimming removed 5 bases at V and 5 bases at J, with 7 bases between. The CDR3 spells CASSQRDEQYF. The CDR3, as DNA: TGTGCCAGCAGTCAGAGAGACGAGCAGTACTTC.

The chain recombines TRBV5-1 with TRBJ2-3; TRBD2 matches 9 bases. CDR1 is SGHRS and CDR2 is YFSETQ in the germline V gene. Trimming at V came to 0 bases and at J to 8 bases, leaving 10 bases not matched to a gene. This CDR3 has 16 residues. CDR3 in amino acids: CASSLERRGGPGTQYF. CDR3 sequence (DNA): TGCGCCAGCAGCTTGGAGCGGCGGGGGGGCCCAGGTACGCAGTATTTT.

This clonotype has a handful of counts. This chain uses TRBV25-1 with TRBJ2-3; weak D call: TRBD1 (5 bases). V was trimmed by 8 bases and J by 4 bases, leaving 13 bases between them. CDR1 and CDR2 from the germline V gene are MGHDK and SYGVNS. The CDR3 extends over 13 amino acids. The CDR3 here is CASQMQGADTQYF. Written as DNA, the CDR3 is TGTGCCAGCCAAATGCAGGGTGCAGATACGCAGTATTTT.

The chain combines TRBV29-1 with TRBJ2-5; D tentatively reads TRBD1 or TRBD2 (5 bases each). Germline V gives CDR1 SQVTM, CDR2 ANQGSEA. V was pared by 5 bases and J by 5 bases, with 15 bases between. CDR3 length: 13 amino acids. The CDR3 region has the DNA TGCAGCGTTTCCGGGACCCTCCTGGAGACCCAGTACTTC. Translating gives CSVSGTLLETQYF.

This clonotype was detected only a few times. The chain combines TRBV12-3 or TRBV12-4 with TRBJ2-1, with a possible D match to TRBD1 (6 bases). This CDR3 region has 15 residues. V shed 6 bases and J shed 4 bases, with 16 bases lying between them. CDR3 sequence: CASRQDRHLYNEQFF. The CDR3 coding sequence is TGTGCCAGCAGACAAGACAGGCATCTTTACAATGAGCAGTTCTTC.

This clonotype was seen a few times. The chain recombines TRBV12-3 or TRBV12-4 with TRBJ1-1, with D unresolved. V gave up 3 bases and J gave up 11 bases, with 13 bases separating them. This CDR3 comprises 12 residues. CDR3 nucleotide sequence: TGTGCCAGCAGTTTTAGCAGAGGGATGGCTTTCTTT. This translates into CASSFSRGMAFF.

This clonotype was observed a handful of times. V is TRBV7-2 and J is TRBJ2-7; D not certain. Germline CDR1 is SGHTA and CDR2 is FQGNSA. Trimming took 3 bases from V and 4 from J, leaving 4 bases between them. This CDR3 spans 11 amino acids. CDR3 DNA: TGTGCCAGCAGCTTCGAGTACGAGCAGTACTTC. Translated, it gives CASSFEYEQYF.

CDR3 in DNA: TGTGCCAGCAGTTTTAGTCGGGGGGCGACAGATACGCAGTATTTT. Protein: CASSFSRGATDTQYF. V and J are TRBV12-3 or TRBV12-4 and TRBJ2-3; D is possibly TRBD2 (7 bases). The CDR3 totals 15 residues. V shed 3 bases and J shed 3 bases, with 13 bases lying between them.

This clonotype occurred many times. This chain links TRBV5-1 with TRBJ2-7; 9 bases align to TRBD1. The CDR3 is made up of 16 amino acids. Germline CDR1 is SGHRS and CDR2 is YFSETQ. The J segment lost 5 bases and the V segment lost 0 bases, leaving 9 bases of the junction unmatched. DNA of the CDR3: TGCGCCAGCAGCTTGGTGCCGGGACAGGGTGGACACGAGCAGTACTTC. Amino acid sequence: CASSLVPGQGGHEQYF.

This clonotype was counted only a few times. This chain uses TRBV29-1 with TRBJ2-1; D not certain. This CDR3 spans 13 amino acids. Between the trimmed V and J ends, which lost 2 bases and 1 base, there was a span of 6 bases. In germline, CDR1 is SQVTM, CDR2 ANQGSEA. The DNA of the CDR3 is TGCAGCGTTGAAAAGGCTTCCTACAATGAGCAGTTCTTC. Translating gives CSVEKASYNEQFF.